This paragraph covers one T cell receptor (beta chain) sequence. Trimming took 3 bases from V and 3 from J, leaving 6 bases between them. Per germline, CDR1 SQVTM and CDR2 ANQGSEA. This CDR3 has 12 amino acids. These data come from a study of blood T cell repertoires in COVID-19. Repertoires were generated with immunoSEQ multiplex PCR, while TCRdb's copy carries only in-frame clones and drops some. The sample has under 85,000 clones; 82% are singletons. The genes are TRBV29-1 and TRBJ2-1, with D perhaps TRBD1 (6 bases). Material: peripheral blood. This receptor was identified in a man in his fifties or sixties with acute or convalescent COVID-19. DNA of the CDR3: TGCAGCGTTGACAGGGGCTACAATGAGCAGTTCTTC. It codes for CSVDRGYNEQFF.